This T cell receptor beta chain was profiled in a study of cytomegalovirus exposure and HLA in healthy donors. For the study at large: Previous work identified roughly 120 million unique TCR beta sequences from around 200 million T cells. Most donors, 80% to 90% of around 400 genotyped, fell in the Caucasian-associated ancestry cluster.

Amplification used 60 Vbeta primers and 13 Jbeta primers. Sequencing used immunoSEQ multiplex PCR; TCRdb keeps in-frame clones, though not all of them. This table has 130,000 to 150,000 clones, over 70% appearing once. General study findings and limits: Specificity of a few CMV-associated chains for CMV antigens was verified in vitro. V- and J-gene trimming in TCR beta was tied to a missense DCLRE1C variant by an analysis performed later.

About this clone itself: What it binds is unknown.

V lost 2 bases and J lost 2, with 10 bases in between. The CDR3 runs 14 residues. Germline values: CDR1 SGHDT, CDR2 YYEEEE. Specimen: PBMCs. The chain has TRBV5-6 and TRBJ1-2; no clear D gene. The clonotype was recovered from a woman in her thirties or forties in good health and CMV-seronegative. Written as DNA, the CDR3 is TGTGCCAGCAGCTTAGGACTCTCAAACTATGGCTACACCTTC. As protein: CASSLGLSNYGYTF.